This T cell receptor (beta chain) is drawn from a study of cytomegalovirus exposure and HLA in healthy donors. This CDR3 has 13 amino acids. The V end was cut by 7 bases, the J end by 1 base, with 9 bases between. Germline CDR1 and CDR2: LNHDA and SQIVND (reference sequence). This PCR relied on a set of 60 Vbeta primers and 13 Jbeta primers. Libraries were prepared by immunoSEQ multiplex PCR; TCRdb keeps only in-frame clonotypes and omits some of them. The data contain approximately 130,000 clones, over 70% of them seen just once; the ten biggest clones take up more than 1.4%. V and J are TRBV19 and TRBJ2-3, with unresolved D. The TCR originated in a woman younger than 30 in good health and CMV-seronegative. Sequenced: PBMCs. The CDR3 DNA follows: TGTGCCAGTAAAGGAACAGGCACAGATACGCAGTATTTT. This gives the protein CASKGTGTDTQYF.